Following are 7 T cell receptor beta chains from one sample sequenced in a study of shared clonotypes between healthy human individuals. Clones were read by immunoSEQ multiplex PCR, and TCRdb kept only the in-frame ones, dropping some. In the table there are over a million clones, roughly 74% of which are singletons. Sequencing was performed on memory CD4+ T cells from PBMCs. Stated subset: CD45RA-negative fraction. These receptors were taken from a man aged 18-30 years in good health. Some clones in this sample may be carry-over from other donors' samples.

In DNA form, the CDR3 reads TGTGCCAGCAGCGTACAGGGGGCAGGCTATGGCTACACCTTC. It is translated as CASSVQGAGYGYTF. The chain is built from TRBV9 and TRBJ1-2, with 8 nucleotides matching TRBD1. This CDR3 contains 14 residues. Germline trimming cut 1 base from V and 4 bases from J; bases unmatched to any gene: 3. CDR1 SGDLS and CDR2 YYNGEE come from the germline V gene.

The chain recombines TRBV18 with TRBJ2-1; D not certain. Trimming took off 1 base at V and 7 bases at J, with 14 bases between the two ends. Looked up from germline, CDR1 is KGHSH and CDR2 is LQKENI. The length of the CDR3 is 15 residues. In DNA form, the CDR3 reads TGTGCCAGCTCACCACTAGGAGCTTGGGTGAATGAGCAGTTCTTC. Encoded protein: CASSPLGAWVNEQFF. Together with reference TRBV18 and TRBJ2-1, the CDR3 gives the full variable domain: NAGVMQNPRHLVRRRGQEARLRCSPMKGHSHVYWYRQLPEEGLKFMVYLQKENIIDESGMPKERFSAEFPKEGPSILRIQQVVRGDSAAYFCASSPLGAWVNEQFFGPGTRLTVL.

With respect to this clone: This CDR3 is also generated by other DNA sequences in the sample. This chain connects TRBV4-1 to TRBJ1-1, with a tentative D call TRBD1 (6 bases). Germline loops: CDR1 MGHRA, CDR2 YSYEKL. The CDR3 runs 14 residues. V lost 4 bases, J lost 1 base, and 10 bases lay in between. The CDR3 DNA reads TGCGCCAGCAGCCCGCAGACAGGGAACACTGAAGCTTTCTTT. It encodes CASSPQTGNTEAFF.

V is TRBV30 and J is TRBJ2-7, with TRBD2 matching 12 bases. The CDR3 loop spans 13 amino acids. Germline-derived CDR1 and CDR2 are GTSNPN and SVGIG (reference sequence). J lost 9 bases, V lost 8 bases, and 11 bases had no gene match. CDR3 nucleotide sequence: TGTGCCCTAGAACCTAGCGGGAGGGCCTGGCAGTACTTC. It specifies CALEPSGRAWQYF.

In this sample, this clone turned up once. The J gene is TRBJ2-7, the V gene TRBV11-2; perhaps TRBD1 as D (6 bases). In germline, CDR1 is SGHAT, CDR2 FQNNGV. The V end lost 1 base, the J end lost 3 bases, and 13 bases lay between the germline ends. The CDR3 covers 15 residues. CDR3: CASSLAWTASYEQYF. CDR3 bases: TGTGCCAGCAGCTTAGCATGGACAGCCAGCTACGAGCAGTACTTC.

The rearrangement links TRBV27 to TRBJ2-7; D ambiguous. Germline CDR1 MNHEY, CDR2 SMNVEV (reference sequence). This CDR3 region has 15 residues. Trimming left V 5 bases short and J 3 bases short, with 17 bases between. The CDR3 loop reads CASSLHNRPLYEQYF. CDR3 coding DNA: TGTGCCAGCAGTCTCCACAACAGACCACTCTACGAGCAGTACTTC.

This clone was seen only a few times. The CDR3, as DNA: TGTGCCAGCTCAGACCGGGGAGCCGCAGAGACCCAGTACTTC. Translated: CASSDRGAAETQYF. The chain is built from TRBV27 and TRBJ2-5; a possible D gene is TRBD2 (5 bases). V was clipped by 8 bases and J by 4 bases, with 17 bases between them. The CDR3 sequence is 14 residues long. From germline, CDR1 is MNHEY and CDR2 SMNVEV (reference sequence).